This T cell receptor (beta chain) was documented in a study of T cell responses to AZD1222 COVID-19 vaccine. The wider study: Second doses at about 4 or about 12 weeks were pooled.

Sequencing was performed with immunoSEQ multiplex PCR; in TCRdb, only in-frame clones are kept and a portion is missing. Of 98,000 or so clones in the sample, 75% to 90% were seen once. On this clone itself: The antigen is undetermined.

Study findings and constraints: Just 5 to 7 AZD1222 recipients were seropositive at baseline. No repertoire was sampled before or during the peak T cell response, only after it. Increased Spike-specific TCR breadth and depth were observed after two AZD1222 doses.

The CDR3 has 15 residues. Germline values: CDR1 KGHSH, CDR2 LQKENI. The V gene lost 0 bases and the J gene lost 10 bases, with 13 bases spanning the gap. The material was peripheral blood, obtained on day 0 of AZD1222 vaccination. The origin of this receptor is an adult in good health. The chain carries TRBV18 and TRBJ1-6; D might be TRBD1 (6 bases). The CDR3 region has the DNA TGTGCCAGCTCACCACCCACCGGGGGCGAATCACCCCTCCACTTT. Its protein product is CASSPPTGGESPLHF.